The present T cell receptor beta chain was sequenced within a study of neurological immune-mediated disorders. TCRdb re-analysed the 5' RACE reads in MiXCR, keeping a single row per CDR3 protein. Among tens of thousands of distinct CDR3 sequences listed, roughly 15% were seen once. The CDR3 has 15 residues. Germline V gene data show CDR1 as MNHEY and CDR2 as SVGEGT. Trimming removed 10 bases from V and 3 bases from J; junction bases left unmatched: 7. This clonotype was obtained from a woman in her thirties or forties in good health. Sequencing was performed on PBMCs. The chain links TRBV6-2 or TRBV6-3 to TRBJ2-2, with 11 nucleotides matching TRBD2. The CDR3 nucleotides read TGTGCCACCCAACTAGCGGGGGTGGACACCGGGGAGCTGTTTTTT. Its translation is CATQLAGVDTGELFF.